These 17 T cell receptor beta chains were sequenced from one sample in a study of blood T cell repertoires in COVID-19. Profiling relied on immunoSEQ multiplex PCR, and the TCRdb table lists in-frame clones only, not all of them. The sample records 150,000 to 180,000 clones, roughly 82% being singletons. Material for sequencing was peripheral blood. These receptors were collected from a woman aged 45 to 65 with acute or convalescent COVID-19.

The chain couples TRBV6-5 to TRBJ1-2, with a possible D match to TRBD1 (5 bases). The germline V gene encodes CDR1 MNHEY and CDR2 SVGAGI. The germline V and J ends were trimmed by 0 bases and 4 bases, with 12 bases remaining between them. The CDR3 has 15 amino acids. The CDR3 nucleotides read TGTGCCAGCAGTTACTCAGCAGGGATCATCTATGGCTACACCTTC. Translating gives CASSYSAGIIYGYTF.

J is TRBJ2-1 and V is TRBV20-1; TRBD2 might be the D (6 bases). The ends were cut back, 3 bases at V and 5 bases at J, with 14 bases in the middle. This CDR3 contains 14 residues. Germline V CDR1 and CDR2: DFQATT, SNEGSKA (reference sequence). The CDR3 nucleotides are TGCAGTGCTAGTTTCGGGAGTTTCAACAATGAGCAGTTCTTC. This translates into CSASFGSFNNEQFF.

This chain joins TRBV6-2 or TRBV6-3 and TRBJ2-7, with 13 bases that match TRBD2. The CDR3 loop spans 16 amino acids. Looked up from germline, CDR1 is MNHEY and CDR2 is SVGEGT. Unmatched junction bases numbered 6, after V lost 2 bases and J lost 5 bases. CDR3 amino acids: CASSYGTSGTMDEQYF. The CDR3, as DNA: TGTGCCAGCAGTTACGGGACTAGCGGGACGATGGACGAGCAGTACTTC.

V usage is TRBV11-2 and J usage is TRBJ2-7; 13 bases fit TRBD2. The length of the CDR3 is 14 residues. The germline V gene has CDR1 SGHAT and CDR2 FQNNGV. V was pared by 6 bases and J by 6 bases, with 5 bases of the junction left unmatched. The CDR3 protein is CASRTSGRASEQYF. For the CDR3, the DNA is TGTGCCAGCAGAACTAGCGGGAGGGCGTCCGAGCAGTACTTC.

The chain employs TRBV27 and TRBJ2-7; weak D call: TRBD1 (6 bases). Germline V lookup: CDR1 MNHEY, CDR2 SMNVEV (reference sequence). Deletions cut 7 bases from V and 6 bases from J, with 13 bases between. This CDR3 region has 12 residues. The CDR3 loop reads CASTSVGAEQYF. The CDR3 DNA is TGTGCCAGCACCTCGGTGGGGGCCGAGCAGTACTTC.

The genes are TRBV18 and TRBJ2-7; 10 nucleotides line up with TRBD2. The CDR3 is 14 residues long. Germline V CDR1 and CDR2: KGHSH, LQKENI. With 3 bases clipped from V and 8 bases from J, the junction kept 7 bases outside the gene matches. The CDR3: CASSPNLAGEKQYF. DNA of the CDR3: TGTGCCAGCTCACCGAACCTAGCGGGGGAGAAGCAGTACTTC.

This rearrangement joins TRBV4-3 to TRBJ2-7; D gene ambiguous. There are 13 residues in the CDR3. CDR1 LGHNA and CDR2 YSLEER come from the germline V gene. Trimming took 4 bases from V and 2 from J, leaving 9 bases between them. CDR3 nucleotides: TGCGCCAGCAGCCCCCAGGAAGCCTACGAGCAGTACTTC. Translation: CASSPQEAYEQYF.

The chain recombines TRBV23-1 with TRBJ2-1, with 7 positions matching TRBD1. TRBV23-1 is classed as an ORF, of uncertain function. CDR3 length: 10 amino acids. V trimming: 8 bases; J trimming: 12 bases; junction bases outside the gene matches: 4. CDR3 loop: CASATGVQFF. The CDR3 bases are TGCGCCAGCGCCACAGGGGTGCAGTTCTTC.

V is TRBV24-1 and J is TRBJ1-5, with TRBD1 identical over 9 bases. The CDR3 length is 14 residues. V gave up 9 bases and J gave up 6 bases; unmatched junction bases: 8. Germline CDR1 is KGHDR and CDR2 is SFDVKD. CDR3 protein: CATAGQGLGQPQHF. The CDR3 nucleotides read TGTGCCACCGCCGGACAGGGGCTTGGTCAGCCCCAGCATTTT.

V and J are TRBV2 and TRBJ1-3; 7 nucleotides match TRBD1. From germline, CDR1 is SNHLY and CDR2 FYNNEI. The CDR3 contains 13 residues. Trimming took 9 bases from V and 4 from J; bases not matched to a gene: 6. The CDR3 is CASTGDSGNTIYF. The DNA for the CDR3 is TGTGCCAGTACAGGGGACTCGGGAAACACCATATATTTT.

V is TRBV28 and J is TRBJ1-3; TRBD1 matches at 7 bases. The germline CDR1 and CDR2 sequences are MDHEN and SYDVKM. Unmatched junction bases numbered 5, after V lost 5 bases and J lost 1 base. This CDR3 comprises 15 residues. The CDR3 loop reads CASSPAGQSGNTIYF. The CDR3 coding sequence is TGTGCCAGCAGTCCGGCGGGACAGTCTGGAAACACCATATATTTT.

The rearrangement uses TRBV28 and TRBJ1-2; D is undetermined. Germline-derived CDR1 and CDR2 are MDHEN and SYDVKM. Deletions cut 5 bases from V and 4 bases from J, with 14 bases between. The CDR3 totals 14 residues. The CDR3 DNA reads as TGTGCCAGCAGTGCCTTCTCGGGGATCTATGGCTACACCTTC. It yields the protein CASSAFSGIYGYTF.

This sequence joins TRBV19 and TRBJ2-6, with 7 bases identical to TRBD2. V lost 3 bases and J lost 0; bases outside the gene matches: 14. The germline V gene encodes CDR1 LNHDA and CDR2 SQIVND (reference sequence). The CDR3 has 20 amino acids. CDR3 in amino acids: CASSIWSTRGRPSGANVLTF. The CDR3 DNA follows: TGTGCCAGTAGTATTTGGAGCACGCGGGGGAGGCCCTCTGGGGCCAACGTCCTGACTTTC.

J is TRBJ1-3 and V is TRBV11-2; the D is unclear. V lost 0 bases, J lost 4 bases, and 10 bases lay in between. The CDR3 extends over 15 amino acids. Germline V gene sequence: CDR1 SGHAT, CDR2 FQNNGV. The CDR3 is CASSLDRELGNTIYF. Written as DNA, the CDR3 is TGTGCCAGCAGCTTAGATAGGGAGCTCGGAAACACCATATATTTT.

This clone came up a few times. The chain combines TRBV6-5 with TRBJ2-1, with a weak D call TRBD2 (7 bases). This CDR3 comprises 15 residues. Trimming left V 5 bases short and J 5 bases short, with 16 bases between. Per the germline V gene, CDR1 is MNHEY and CDR2 is SVGAGI. The CDR3 DNA is TGTGCCAGCAGTCTAAGGGGGAGGGAAAACAATGAGCAGTTCTTC. Amino acid sequence: CASSLRGRENNEQFF.

The V and J genes are TRBV4-2 and TRBJ1-1; 7 nucleotides agree with TRBD1. Germline V gene sequence: CDR1 LGHNA, CDR2 YNFKEQ. J lost 2 bases, V lost 0 bases, and 3 bases had no gene match. The CDR3 sequence is 15 residues long. The CDR3 region has the DNA TGTGCCAGCAGCCAAGATGGACAGGCTAACACTGAAGCTTTCTTT. Protein product: CASSQDGQANTEAFF.

The genes are TRBV6-1 and TRBJ1-2; TRBD1 is a possible D gene (5 bases). The CDR3 totals 14 residues. Trimming removed 2 bases from V and 4 bases from J, with 11 bases in between. Per germline, CDR1 MNHNS and CDR2 SASEGT. The CDR3 sequence is CASSETGEGYGYTF. The CDR3 DNA reads as TGTGCCAGCAGTGAAACAGGCGAAGGCTATGGCTACACCTTC.